This is a list of T cell receptor beta chains from one sample in a study of T cell repertoires in cytomegalovirus infection. TCRdb re-derived calls from the reads in MiXCR, one entry per CDR3 protein. The table shows about 60,000 distinct CDR3 sequences, with 25% to 40% occurring only once. Their specific antigens are unknown. The sequenced sample was PBMCs, sequenced either directly or after in vitro stimulation (not recorded which). These TCRs come from a human donor in good health (CMV status not recorded). Some clones in this sample may be carry-over from other donors' samples. Each CDR3 is given with its conserved first and last residue. D genes are given only for firm matches. Part of the rows lack a size; the others show once, few, many or a class for expanded clones.

TRBJ2-4 | TRBV7-2 | many | NA | TGTGCCAGCAGCTTAGGGGGTTTGGGCATTCAGTACTTC | CASSLGGLGIQYF
TRBJ1-4 | TRBV18 | NA | TRBD1 | TGTGCCAGCTCACTCGACAGGGGTCATGAAAAACTGTTTTTT | CASSLDRGHEKLFF
TRBJ2-1 | TRBV2 | once | NA | TGTGCCAGCCTTGGGCCGGCCCCCCTGGGGAATGAGCAGTTCTTC | CASLGPAPLGNEQFF
TRBJ1-2 | TRBV29-1 | NA | TRBD1 | TGCAGCGCCACCGATGGGACAGGCGAAAACTATGGCTACACCTTC | CSATDGTGENYGYTF
TRBJ2-7 | TRBV6-5 | NA | TRBD1 | TGTGCCACACAGGACAGGTCGACCTACGAGCAGTACTTC | CATQDRSTYEQYF
TRBJ1-5 | TRBV7-8 | few | TRBD1 | TGTGCCAGCAGCACTGGACAGGGCCGCAATCAGCCCCAGCATTTT | CASSTGQGRNQPQHF
TRBJ1-4 | TRBV7-4 | few | NA | TGTGCCAGCAGCTGCGGACTAAATGAAAAACTGTTTTTT | CASSCGLNEKLFF
TRBJ2-3 | TRBV24-1 | NA | NA | TGTGCCACCACCAGGGGTAGCACAGATACGCAGTATTTT | CATTRGSTDTQYF
TRBJ1-6 | TRBV2 | NA | NA | TGTGCCAGCAGTGGAAGCCCGGGGCAAACTAATTCACCCCTCCACTTT | CASSGSPGQTNSPLHF
TRBJ1-6 | TRBV7-9 | NA | NA | TGTGCCAGCAGCGATCCCTTGGGGCATTCACCCCTCCACTTT | CASSDPLGHSPLHF
TRBJ2-5 | TRBV18 | few | NA | TGTGCCAGCTCACCACGGGCGGGCGAGACCCAGTACTTC | CASSPRAGETQYF
TRBJ2-1 | TRBV20-1 | many | TRBD2 | TGCAGTGCTAGACAGCTAGCGGGGGCCAATGAGCAGTTCTTC | CSARQLAGANEQFF
TRBJ2-3 | TRBV5-1 | NA | NA | TGCGCCAGCATAGGGGGAGATACGCAGTATTTT | CASIGGDTQYF
TRBJ1-5 | TRBV30 | NA | NA | TGTGCCTGGAGTGCAACCCGGACAGCCAGCAATCAGCCCCAGCATTTT | CAWSATRTASNQPQHF
TRBJ1-5 | TRBV20-1 | few | NA | TGCAGTGCTAGAGATGGGGGGTCCGAGGTCAATCAGCCCCAGCATTTT | CSARDGGSEVNQPQHF
TRBJ2-7 | TRBV7-2 | NA | NA | TGTGCCAGCAGCTTAGACGGCGGTAACTACGAGCAGTACTTC | CASSLDGGNYEQYF
TRBJ2-1 | TRBV7-9 | few | TRBD2 | TGTGCCAGCAGCTTACCGGGACTAGCCCAGTTCTTC | CASSLPGLAQFF
TRBJ2-7 | TRBV7-2 | many | TRBD2 | TGTGCCAGCAGCTGGACTAGCGGCGAGCAGTACTTC | CASSWTSGEQYF
TRBJ2-1 | TRBV7-9 | NA | NA | TGTGCCAGCATCCTAGATGGGGGGATATCCTACAATGAGCAGTTCTTC | CASILDGGISYNEQFF
TRBJ1-6 | TRBV7-2 | few | TRBD1 | TGTGCCAGCAGCTTAGAGACAGGGAGGTTTTCACCCCTCCACTTT | CASSLETGRFSPLHF